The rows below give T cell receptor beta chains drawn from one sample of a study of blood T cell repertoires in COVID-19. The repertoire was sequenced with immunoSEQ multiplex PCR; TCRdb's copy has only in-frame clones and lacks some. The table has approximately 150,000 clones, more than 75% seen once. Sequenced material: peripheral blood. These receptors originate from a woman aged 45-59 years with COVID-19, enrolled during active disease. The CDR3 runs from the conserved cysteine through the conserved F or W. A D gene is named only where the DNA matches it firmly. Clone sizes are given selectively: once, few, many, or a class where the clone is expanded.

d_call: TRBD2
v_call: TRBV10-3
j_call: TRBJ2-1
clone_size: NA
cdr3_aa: CAIGPAGGGNEQFF
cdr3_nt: TGTGCCATCGGGCCAGCGGGGGGTGGCAATGAGCAGTTCTTC

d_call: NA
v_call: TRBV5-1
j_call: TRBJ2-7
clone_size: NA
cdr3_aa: CASSLATREVYEQYF
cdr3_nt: TGCGCCAGCAGCTTGGCCACACGGGAAGTCTACGAGCAGTACTTC

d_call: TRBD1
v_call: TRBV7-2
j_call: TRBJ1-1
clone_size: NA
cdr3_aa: CASSSGTGGTAFF
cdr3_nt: TGTGCCAGCAGCTCCGGGACAGGGGGCACAGCTTTCTTT

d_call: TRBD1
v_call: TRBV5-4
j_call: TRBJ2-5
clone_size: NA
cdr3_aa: CASSLRWTGQETQYF
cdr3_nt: TGTGCCAGCAGCTTGCGATGGACAGGGCAAGAGACCCAGTACTTC

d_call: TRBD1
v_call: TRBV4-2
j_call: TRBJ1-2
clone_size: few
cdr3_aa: CASSLGQGREGYTF
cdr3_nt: TGTGCCAGCAGCTTGGGACAGGGTAGAGAGGGCTACACCTTC

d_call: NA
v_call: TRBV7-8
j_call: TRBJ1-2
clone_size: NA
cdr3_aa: CASSTRGSVYGYTF
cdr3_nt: TGTGCCAGCAGCACGCGGGGGAGCGTATATGGCTACACCTTC

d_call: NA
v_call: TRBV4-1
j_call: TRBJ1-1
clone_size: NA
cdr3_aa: CASSQGLGDTEAFF
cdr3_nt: TGCGCCAGCAGCCAAGGCTTAGGGGACACTGAAGCTTTCTTT

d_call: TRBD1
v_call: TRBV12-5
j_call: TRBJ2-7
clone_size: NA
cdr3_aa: CASGLPTGGSYEQYF
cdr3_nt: TGTGCTAGTGGTTTGCCTACAGGGGGCTCCTACGAGCAGTACTTC

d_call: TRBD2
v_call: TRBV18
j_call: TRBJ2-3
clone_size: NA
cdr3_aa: CASSLAGGLTDTQYF
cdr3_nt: TGTGCCAGCTCACTAGCGGGGGGCCTCACAGATACGCAGTATTTT

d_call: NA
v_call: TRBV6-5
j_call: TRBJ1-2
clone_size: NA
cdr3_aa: CASSSPVVEGYGYTF
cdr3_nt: TGTGCCAGCAGCAGCCCCGTAGTCGAGGGTTATGGCTACACCTTC

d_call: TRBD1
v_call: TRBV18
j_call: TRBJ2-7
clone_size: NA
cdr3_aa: CASSTRQGWDEQYF
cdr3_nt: TGTGCCAGCTCAACGAGACAGGGTTGGGACGAGCAGTACTTC

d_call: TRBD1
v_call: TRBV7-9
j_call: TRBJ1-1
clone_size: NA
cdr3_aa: CASSLTGGITEAFF
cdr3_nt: TGTGCCAGCAGCTTAACAGGGGGCATCACTGAAGCTTTCTTT

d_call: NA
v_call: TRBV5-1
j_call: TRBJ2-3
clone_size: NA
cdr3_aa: CASSLQGSSTDTQYF
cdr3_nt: TGCGCCAGCAGCCTTCAGGGATCCAGCACAGATACGCAGTATTTT